This section outlines one T cell receptor beta chain sequence together with its context. This entry belongs to a study of OX40 agonist ivuxolimab in advanced cancers. V was pared by 1 base and J by 0 bases, with 10 bases of the junction left unmatched. The CDR3 has 21 residues. Germline assignment: CDR1 SGHDN and CDR2 FVKESK. TCRdb's table, derived via immunoSEQ multiplex PCR, lists solely in-frame clones and lacks some. The sample has about 80,000 clones, about 94% seen once; the top ten hold about 10%. The chain is built from TRBV14 and TRBJ2-1, with TRBD2 matching over 15 bases. The sample consisted of CD4+ or CD8+ T cells sorted from blood, taken in a trial of the OX40 agonist ivuxolimab. This clonotype was sampled from an adult with an advanced solid tumor such as melanoma, head and neck, liver or kidney cancer. Written as DNA, the CDR3 is TGTGCCAGCAGCCAAGTTAGCGGGACTAGCGGGAGGAGGGGCTCCTACAATGAGCAGTTCTTC. Amino acid sequence: CASSQVSGTSGRRGSYNEQFF.